This TCR beta chain appears in the sequencing data of a study of CD8 T cells in Susac syndrome. Germline lookup yields CDR1 SGHRS and CDR2 YFSETQ. This CDR3 spans 13 amino acids. V was pared by 2 bases and J by 6 bases, with 11 bases between. Random hexamers were used to reverse transcribe roughly 0.45 to 1 ug of RNA. Across 54 Vbeta and 13 Jbeta, immunoSEQ multiplex PCR amplified TCR beta CDR3. Each CDR3 protein is one row after TCRdb ran MiXCR on the immunoSEQ multiplex PCR reads. This table has some 210,000 distinct CDR3 sequences, roughly 93% appearing once. This rearrangement joins TRBV5-1 to TRBJ1-2; D remains unclear. This receptor was identified in a human donor with Susac syndrome. The sequenced material came from CD4+ T cells from PBMCs. The CDR3 sequence is CASSFRGANGYTF. DNA for the CDR3: TGCGCCAGCAGCTTTCGAGGCGCTAATGGCTACACCTTC.